These 2 T cell receptor beta chains share one sample of origin, sequenced in a study of blood T cell repertoires in COVID-19. Assay: immunoSEQ multiplex PCR; the TCRdb copy retains only in-frame clones and omits some. The table has roughly 92,000 clones, less than 95% seen once. The sequenced sample was peripheral blood. The receptors were gathered from a man in his forties or fifties with acute or convalescent COVID-19.

This chain links TRBV11-2 with TRBJ2-3; the D is unclear. The CDR3 loop spans 15 amino acids. The germline V and J ends were trimmed by 1 base and 2 bases, with 10 bases remaining between them. From germline, CDR1 is SGHAT and CDR2 FQNNGV. CDR3 loop: CASSLARVDTDTQYF. DNA for the CDR3: TGTGCCAGCAGCTTAGCACGGGTGGACACAGATACGCAGTATTTT.

The rearrangement uses TRBV19 and TRBJ2-1; 14 bases fit TRBD2. V shed 3 bases, J shed 5 bases, and the junction held 9 bases outside the gene matches. Germline assignment: CDR1 LNHDA and CDR2 SQIVND (reference sequence). This CDR3 is built from 18 residues. The CDR3 loop reads CASSMRGTSGSRDNEQFF. The DNA for the CDR3 is TGTGCCAGTAGTATGCGAGGGACTAGCGGGAGTAGGGACAATGAGCAGTTCTTC.